This T cell receptor beta chain was identified in a study of response to subunit inactivated influenza vaccine. One entry per CDR3 protein, called by TCRdb with MiXCR from the RT-PCR reads. The top ten hold around 9.9% of the sample, which has about 830,000 distinct CDR3 sequences, around 18% seen once. The sample consisted of PBMCs from blood, taken roughly 5 days after vaccination. The receptor was derived from a man aged 50-59 years who received an inactivated influenza vaccine.

In DNA form, the CDR3 reads TGTGCCAGCAGCTTACTCTTACGCCTGACGCATTACGGCTACACCTTC. Its protein product is CASSLLLRLTHYGYTF. V usage is TRBV5-5 and J usage is TRBJ1-2; D is undetermined. V was cut by 2 bases and J by 8 bases, with 22 bases left in between. This CDR3 spans 16 amino acids. Germline V lookup: CDR1 SGHKS, CDR2 YYEKEE (reference sequence). The whole variable domain, remainder taken from reference TRBV5-5 and TRBJ1-2, is DAGVTQSPTHLIKTRGQQVTLRCSPISGHKSVSWYQQVLGQGPQFIFQYYEKEERGRGNFPDRFSARQFPNYSSELNVNALLLGDSALYLCASSLLLRLTHYGYTFGSGTRLTVV.